Included here is one TCR beta chain sequence, with context. Its antigen is unidentified. From blood CD8+ and CD4+ T cells, the TCR beta chain was sequenced. The entry originates in a study of CD8 T cells in Susac syndrome. The wider study: Sequenced Susac syndrome patients included roughly six with active disease and under ten who were in remission.

Germline V lookup: CDR1 MNHNS, CDR2 SASEGT. The trim removed 1 base at V and 6 bases at J, leaving 15 bases unmatched. The CDR3 is made up of 20 amino acids. It was with random hexamers that roughly 0.45 to 1 ug RNA was reverse transcribed. Amplification of TCR beta CDR3 across 54 Vbeta and 13 Jbeta was performed with immunoSEQ multiplex PCR. One entry per CDR3 protein results from TCRdb running MiXCR on the immunoSEQ multiplex PCR reads. The data show around 23,000 distinct CDR3 sequences, about 94% seen once. Study results and limitations: Clonal expansion of Susac CD8+ cells peaked in TEMRA cells, and it also peaked in active patients.

Sequencing input: CD8+ T cells from PBMCs. The receptor comes from a human donor with Susac syndrome. This chain connects TRBV6-1 to TRBJ2-2; 12 nucleotides match TRBD2. Here the CDR3 DNA reads TGTGCCAGCAGTGAAGAGGTCATCGCCCTAGCGGGGGGGATATCCGGGGAGCTGTTTTTT. This gives the protein CASSEEVIALAGGISGELFF.